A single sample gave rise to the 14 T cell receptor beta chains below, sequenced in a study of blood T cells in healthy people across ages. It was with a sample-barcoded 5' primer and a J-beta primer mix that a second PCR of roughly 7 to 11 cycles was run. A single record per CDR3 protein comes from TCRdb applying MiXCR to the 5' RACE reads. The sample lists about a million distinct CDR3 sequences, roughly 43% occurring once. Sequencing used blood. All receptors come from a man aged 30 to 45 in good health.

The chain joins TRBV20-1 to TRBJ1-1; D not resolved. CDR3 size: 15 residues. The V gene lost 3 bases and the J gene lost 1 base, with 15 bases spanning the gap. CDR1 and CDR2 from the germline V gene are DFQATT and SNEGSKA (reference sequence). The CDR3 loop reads CSARDGGTRNTEAFF. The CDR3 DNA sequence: TGCAGTGCTAGGGACGGCGGCACAAGGAACACTGAAGCTTTCTTT.

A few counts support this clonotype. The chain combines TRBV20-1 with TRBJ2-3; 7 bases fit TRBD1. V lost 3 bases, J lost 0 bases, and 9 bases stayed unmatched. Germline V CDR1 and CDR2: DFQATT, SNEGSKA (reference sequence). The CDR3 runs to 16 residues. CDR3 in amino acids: CSARRRGITSTDTQYF. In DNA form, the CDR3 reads TGCAGTGCTAGGCGCAGGGGGATAACTAGCACAGATACGCAGTATTTT.

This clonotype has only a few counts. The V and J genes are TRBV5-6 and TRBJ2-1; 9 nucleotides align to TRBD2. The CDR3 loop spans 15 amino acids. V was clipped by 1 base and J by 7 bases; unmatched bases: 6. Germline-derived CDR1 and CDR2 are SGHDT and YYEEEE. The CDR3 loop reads CASSLRSGGRNEQFF. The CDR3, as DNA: TGTGCCAGCAGCTTGCGCAGCGGGGGGCGAAATGAGCAGTTCTTC. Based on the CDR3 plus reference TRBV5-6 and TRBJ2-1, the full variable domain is DAGVTQSPTHLIKTRGQQVTLRCSPKSGHDTVSWYQQALGQGPQFIFQYYEEEERQRGNFPDRFSGHQFPNYSSELNVNALLLGDSALYLCASSLRSGGRNEQFFGPGTRLTVL.

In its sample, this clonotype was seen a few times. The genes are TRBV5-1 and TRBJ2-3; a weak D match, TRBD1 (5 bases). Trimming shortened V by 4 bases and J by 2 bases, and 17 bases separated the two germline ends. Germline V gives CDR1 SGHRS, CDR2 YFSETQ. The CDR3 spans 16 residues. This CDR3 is CASSLQGADHTDTQYF. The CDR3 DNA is TGCGCCAGCAGCCTCCAAGGGGCAGACCACACAGATACGCAGTATTTT.

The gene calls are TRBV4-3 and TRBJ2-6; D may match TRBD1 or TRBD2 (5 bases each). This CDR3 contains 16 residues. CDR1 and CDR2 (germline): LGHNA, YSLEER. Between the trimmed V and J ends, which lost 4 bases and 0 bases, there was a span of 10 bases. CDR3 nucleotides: TGCGCCAGCAGCCGTAGTGGGGGCTCTGGGGCCAACGTCCTGACTTTC. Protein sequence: CASSRSGGSGANVLTF.

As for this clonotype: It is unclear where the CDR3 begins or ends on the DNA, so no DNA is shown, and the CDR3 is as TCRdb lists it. CDR3 loop: CASSSSRAGADTQYF. The V and J genes are TRBV12-3 or TRBV12-4 and TRBJ2-3. The CDR3 extends over 15 residues, inclusive of both ends.

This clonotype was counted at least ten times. The CDR3 is CSAPLATNYGYTF. CDR3 DNA sequence: TGCAGTGCACCTCTGGCGACCAACTATGGCTACACCTTC. This rearrangement joins TRBV20-1 to TRBJ1-2; D ambiguous. Germline assignment: CDR1 DFQATT and CDR2 SNEGSKA (reference sequence). Trimming pared 6 bases from V and 2 bases from J, leaving 13 bases between. CDR3 length: 13 amino acids.

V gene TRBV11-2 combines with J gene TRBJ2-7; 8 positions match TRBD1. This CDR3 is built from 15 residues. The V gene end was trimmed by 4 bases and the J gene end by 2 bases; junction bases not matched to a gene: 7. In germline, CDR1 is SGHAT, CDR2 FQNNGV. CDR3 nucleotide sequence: TGTGCCAGCAGCTCCGGCAGGGGGCCTCCCTACGAGCAGTACTTC. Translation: CASSSGRGPPYEQYF.

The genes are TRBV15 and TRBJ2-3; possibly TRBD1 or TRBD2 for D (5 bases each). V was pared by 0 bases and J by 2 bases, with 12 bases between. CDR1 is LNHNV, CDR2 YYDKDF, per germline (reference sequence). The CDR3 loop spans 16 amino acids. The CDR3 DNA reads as TGTGCCACCAGCAGAGATGGGGCTAGCACCACAGATACGCAGTATTTT. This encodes CATSRDGASTTDTQYF.

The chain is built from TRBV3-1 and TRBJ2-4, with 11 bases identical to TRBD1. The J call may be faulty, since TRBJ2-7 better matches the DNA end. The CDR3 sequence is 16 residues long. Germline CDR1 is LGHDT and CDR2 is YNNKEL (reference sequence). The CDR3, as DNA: TGTGCCAGCAGCCCCACGGGGGGACAGGGGGCCTACGAGCAGTACTTC. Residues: CASSPTGGQGAYEQYF.

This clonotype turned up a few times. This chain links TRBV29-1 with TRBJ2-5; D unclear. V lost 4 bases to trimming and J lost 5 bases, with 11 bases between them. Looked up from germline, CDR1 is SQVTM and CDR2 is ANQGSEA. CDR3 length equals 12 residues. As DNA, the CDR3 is TGCAGCGTTGGGCCATATCAGGAGACCCAGTACTTC. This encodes CSVGPYQETQYF.

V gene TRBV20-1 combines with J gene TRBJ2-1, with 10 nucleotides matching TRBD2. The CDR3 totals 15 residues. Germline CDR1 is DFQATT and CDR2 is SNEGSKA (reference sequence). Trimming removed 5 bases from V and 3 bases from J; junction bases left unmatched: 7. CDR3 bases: TGCAGTGCTTCTCGACTAGCGGGTGACTACAATGAGCAGTTCTTC. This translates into CSASRLAGDYNEQFF.

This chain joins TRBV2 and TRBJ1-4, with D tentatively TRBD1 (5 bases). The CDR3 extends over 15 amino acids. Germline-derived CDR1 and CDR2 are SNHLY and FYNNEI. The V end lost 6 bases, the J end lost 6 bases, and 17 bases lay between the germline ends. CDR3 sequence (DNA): TGTGCCAGCAGCCCTCCGGGGGGATCCGATGAAAAACTGTTTTTT. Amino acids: CASSPPGGSDEKLFF. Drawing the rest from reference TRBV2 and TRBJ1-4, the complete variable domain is EPEVTQTPSHQVTQMGQEVILRCVPISNHLYFYWYRQILGQKVEFLVSFYNNEISEKSEIFDDQFSVERPDGSNFTLKIRSTKLEDSAMYFCASSPPGGSDEKLFFGSGTQLSVL.

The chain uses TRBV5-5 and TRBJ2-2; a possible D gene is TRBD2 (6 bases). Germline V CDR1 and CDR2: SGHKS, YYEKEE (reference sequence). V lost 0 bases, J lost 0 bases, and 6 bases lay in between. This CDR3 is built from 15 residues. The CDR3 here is CASSLERANTGELFF. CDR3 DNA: TGTGCCAGCAGCTTGGAGCGGGCGAACACCGGGGAGCTGTTTTTT.